This is a list of T cell receptor beta chains from one sample in a study of blood T cell repertoires in COVID-19. Here immunoSEQ multiplex PCR was the method, and the copy in TCRdb shows in-frame clones only, minus some. The sample contains about 140,000 clones, about four fifths of which appear only once. The source material was peripheral blood. The receptor set was obtained from a woman in her sixties or seventies with acute or convalescent COVID-19. The CDR3 runs from the conserved cysteine through the conserved F or W.

J: TRBJ2-7; V: TRBV7-9; CDR3: CASSLLAEQYF
J: TRBJ1-5; V: TRBV27; CDR3: CASSLLGGVQPQHF
J: TRBJ1-2; V: TRBV2; CDR3: CASRNSGSDGYTF
J: TRBJ1-5; V: TRBV2; CDR3: CARSGQGGNQPQHF
J: TRBJ1-3; V: TRBV14; CDR3: CASSGTVYLSGNTIYF
J: TRBJ2-5; V: TRBV11-2; CDR3: CASSLGTSGSDETQYF
J: TRBJ1-3; V: TRBV4-1; CDR3: CASSQDVTVTGTIYF
J: TRBJ2-7; V: TRBV7-2; CDR3: CASSFYRQGIYEQYF
J: TRBJ1-6; V: TRBV30; CDR3: CAWSVTGNSPLHF
J: TRBJ2-1; V: TRBV29-1; CDR3: CSGQDNEQFF
J: TRBJ1-5; V: TRBV4-3; CDR3: CASSQGRSNQPQHF
J: TRBJ2-7; V: TRBV28; CDR3: CASSSPTTSFSYEQYF
J: TRBJ2-1; V: TRBV27; CDR3: CASSSLRGRALNEQFF
J: TRBJ1-1; V: TRBV19; CDR3: CASSKAGVTEAFF
J: TRBJ1-1; V: TRBV19; CDR3: CASSKNTEAFF
J: TRBJ1-5; V: TRBV28; CDR3: CASSSTTGRVAQHF
J: TRBJ2-2; V: TRBV5-1; CDR3: CASSPGTSTGELFF
J: TRBJ1-4; V: TRBV28; CDR3: CASSLFEKLFF
J: TRBJ2-1; V: TRBV7-7; CDR3: CASSLEGGSRFNEQFF
J: TRBJ2-5; V: TRBV9; CDR3: CASSPQPDRGRETQYF
J: TRBJ1-4; V: TRBV15; CDR3: CATSRYGRPTNEKLFF
J: TRBJ1-2; V: TRBV5-1; CDR3: CASSLGTAGSGYTF
J: TRBJ2-1; V: TRBV15; CDR3: CATSRDTLAGTYNEQFF
J: TRBJ2-7; V: TRBV28; CDR3: CASSLWADRGEQYF
J: TRBJ1-5; V: TRBV27; CDR3: CASSGTGQPQHF
J: TRBJ1-5; V: TRBV7-9; CDR3: CASSLTGESQPQHF
J: TRBJ1-1; V: TRBV6-5; CDR3: CASSYSRGGRNTEAFF
J: TRBJ2-7; V: TRBV6-5; CDR3: CASSEPGLSYEQYF
J: TRBJ2-5; V: TRBV12-5; CDR3: CASGFESLLAAFQETQYF
J: TRBJ2-1; V: TRBV3-1/TRBV3-2; CDR3: CASSAHLGLAGGHYNEQFF
J: TRBJ1-1; V: TRBV5-4; CDR3: CASSTVEGANTEAFF
J: TRBJ1-2; V: TRBV9; CDR3: CASSPRAGTAVGTF
J: TRBJ1-2; V: TRBV6-1; CDR3: CASSDTGRFSHTF